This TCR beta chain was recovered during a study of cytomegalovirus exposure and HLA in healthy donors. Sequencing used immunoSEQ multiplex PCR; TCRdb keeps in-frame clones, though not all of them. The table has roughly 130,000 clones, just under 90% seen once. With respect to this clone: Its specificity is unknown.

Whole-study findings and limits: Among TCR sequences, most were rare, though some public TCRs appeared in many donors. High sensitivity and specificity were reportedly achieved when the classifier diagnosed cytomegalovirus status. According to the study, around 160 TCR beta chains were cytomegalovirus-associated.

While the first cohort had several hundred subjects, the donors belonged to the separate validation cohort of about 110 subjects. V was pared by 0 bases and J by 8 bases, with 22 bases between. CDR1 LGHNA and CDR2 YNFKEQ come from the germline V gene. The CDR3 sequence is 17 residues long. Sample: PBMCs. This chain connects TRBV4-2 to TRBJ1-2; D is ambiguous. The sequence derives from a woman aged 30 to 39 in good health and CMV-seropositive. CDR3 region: CASSQEGSGKSARGYTF. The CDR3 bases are TGTGCCAGCAGCCAAGAAGGTTCGGGGAAAAGTGCTAGGGGCTACACCTTC.